The rows below give T cell receptor beta chains drawn from one sample of a study of T cells in Graves' hyperthyroidism and ophthalmopathy. TCRdb reprocessed the multiplex PCR reads with MiXCR, giving one entry per CDR3 protein. In the table there are approximately 740,000 distinct CDR3 sequences, around 13% of which are singletons. Sequencing was carried out using blood. These receptors originate from a woman aged 18-29 years with Graves' hyperthyroidism. Both conserved end residues are part of each CDR3. D genes are given only for firm matches. Part of the rows lack a size; the others show once, few, many or a class for expanded clones.

TRBJ2-2,TRBV19,few,-,CASSRLPNTGELFF,TGTGCCAGTAGTAGACTCCCAAACACCGGGGAGCTGTTTTTT
TRBJ2-3,TRBV7-2,few,TRBD2,CASSSIAGGVTDTQYF,TGTGCCAGCAGCTCTATAGCGGGAGGGGTGACAGATACGCAGTATTTT
TRBJ2-7,TRBV9,many,TRBD1,CASSPPGQRYEQYF,TGTGCCAGCAGCCCCCCGGGACAGAGGTACGAGCAGTACTTC
TRBJ1-2,TRBV3-1,many,-,CASSETSYGYTF,TGTGCCAGCTCAGAAACAAGCTATGGCTACACCTTC
TRBJ1-1,TRBV28,many,TRBD1,CASSLLRLRTGVNTEAFF,TGTGCCAGCAGTTTACTGAGGTTGCGGACAGGGGTGAACACTGAAGCTTTCTTT
TRBJ1-1,TRBV27,-,-,CASSFRQFGTEAFF,TGTGCCAGCAGTTTTCGGCAGTTTGGGACTGAAGCTTTCTTT
TRBJ2-7,TRBV11-3,-,-,CACSHVREPDYEQYF,TGTGCCTGCAGCCACGTAAGGGAACCCGACTACGAGCAGTACTTC
TRBJ2-5,TRBV7-9,many,-,CASSLDRAETQYF,TGTGCCAGCAGCTTAGACAGGGCAGAGACCCAGTACTTC
TRBJ1-5,TRBV6-2/TRBV6-3,-,-,CATTGVAPNQPQHF,TGTGCCACCACCGGAGTGGCCCCGAATCAGCCCCAGCATTTT
TRBJ2-5,TRBV12-3/TRBV12-4,many,TRBD2,CASTIEAGGQETQYF,TGTGCCAGCACTATAGAAGCGGGAGGGCAAGAGACCCAGTACTTC
TRBJ1-1,TRBV29-1,-,-,CSVEGGPPGTEAFF,TGCAGCGTTGAGGGGGGGCCTCCGGGAACTGAAGCTTTCTTT
TRBJ2-5,TRBV9,many,-,CASSVSGGGETQYF,TGTGCCAGCAGCGTAAGCGGAGGGGGGGAGACCCAGTACTTC
TRBJ1-2,TRBV25-1,few,-,CASSEGTDYGYTF,TGTGCCAGCAGTGAGGGGACTGACTATGGCTACACCTTC
TRBJ1-5,TRBV6-1,few,-,CASSRDGTNQPQHF,TGTGCCAGCAGCCGGGACGGGACGAATCAGCCCCAGCATTTT
TRBJ1-2,TRBV29-1,-,TRBD1,CSVEDKVADRPFRYGYTF,TGCAGCGTTGAAGATAAAGTTGCGGACAGGCCCTTTAGATATGGCTACACCTTC
TRBJ2-7,TRBV7-8,-,-,CASSSLTGPRAYEQYF,TGTGCCAGCAGCTCCTTGACGGGTCCCCGCGCCTACGAGCAGTACTTC
TRBJ1-3,TRBV9,few,-,CASSRQGNDGNTIYF,TGTGCCAGCAGCAGGCAGGGGAACGACGGAAACACCATATATTTT
TRBJ1-1,TRBV28,many,-,CASSNHRKAFF,TGTGCCAGCAGTAACCACCGGAAAGCTTTCTTT
TRBJ2-1,TRBV7-9,few,TRBD1,CASSPDRAGVTIYNEQFF,TGTGCCAGCAGCCCAGACAGGGCCGGGGTCACCATCTACAATGAGCAGTTCTTC
TRBJ2-3,TRBV7-8,-,-,CASSLPLQGAWRLADTQYF,TGTGCCAGCAGCCTCCCCCTACAGGGAGCTTGGCGATTGGCAGATACGCAGTATTTT
TRBJ1-2,TRBV4-3,many,-,CASSQDRGGRDTYYGYTF,TGCGCCAGCAGCCAAGATAGAGGGGGGCGGGACACATACTATGGCTACACCTTC
TRBJ2-3,TRBV6-1,-,TRBD2,CASPPSLTSGSVTDTQYF,TGTGCCAGCCCCCCGTCCTTGACTAGCGGGAGTGTGACAGATACGCAGTATTTT
TRBJ2-1,TRBV11-1,many,TRBD2,CASSPIAGGINEQFF,TGTGCCAGCAGCCCCATAGCGGGAGGGATTAATGAGCAGTTCTTC
TRBJ2-3,TRBV6-1,few,-,CASSETHLATPLQYF,TGTGCCAGCAGTGAAACTCATCTGGCTACCCCGCTGCAGTATTTT
TRBJ2-1,TRBV14,few,-,CASSQALGYNEQFF,TGTGCCAGCAGCCAAGCATTGGGCTACAATGAGCAGTTCTTC
TRBJ2-3,TRBV11-2,many,-,CASSYGSFTDTQYF,TGTGCCAGCAGTTACGGGTCTTTCACAGATACGCAGTATTTT
TRBJ2-1,TRBV7-9,-,TRBD1,CASSLRTGALVNEQFF,TGTGCCAGCAGCTTAAGGACAGGGGCCCTAGTGAATGAGCAGTTCTTC
TRBJ1-1,TRBV19,once,TRBD1,CASSIQGADTEAFF,TGTGCCAGTAGTATACAGGGGGCGGACACTGAAGCTTTCTTT
TRBJ2-1,TRBV6-1,few,-,CASVPSEKGEQFF,TGTGCCAGCGTCCCCTCCGAAAAGGGTGAGCAGTTCTTC
TRBJ1-1,TRBV4-3,many,-,CASSQGEGWAEAFF,TGCGCCAGCAGCCAAGGGGAGGGATGGGCTGAAGCTTTCTTT
TRBJ2-1,TRBV5-5,few,-,CASSLDGSPSYNEQFF,TGTGCCAGCAGCTTGGACGGGAGTCCCTCCTACAATGAGCAGTTCTTC
TRBJ2-7,TRBV10-1,many,-,CASSEVNGGYEQYF,TGCGCCAGCAGTGAGGTGAATGGCGGCTACGAGCAGTACTTC
TRBJ2-7,TRBV7-3,many,-,CASSLMGLSYEQYF,TGTGCCAGCAGCTTAATGGGGCTGTCCTACGAGCAGTACTTC
TRBJ2-1,TRBV20-1,many,TRBD2,CSAIAGRSYNEQFF,TGCAGTGCTATAGCGGGACGCTCCTACAATGAGCAGTTCTTC
TRBJ1-1,TRBV20-1,-,TRBD1,CSARDLGTGDEAFF,TGCAGTGCTAGAGATCTCGGGACAGGGGACGAAGCTTTCTTT
TRBJ1-3,TRBV6-2/TRBV6-3,few,TRBD1,CASSYRRTGGFSGNTIYF,TGTGCCAGCAGTTACCGGAGGACAGGGGGCTTCTCTGGAAACACCATATATTTT
TRBJ1-1,TRBV27,few,-,CASSIAGRTNTEAFF,TGTGCCAGCAGTATCGCCGGACGGACGAACACTGAAGCTTTCTTT
TRBJ2-2,TRBV13,-,-,CASSLGTPGELFF,TGTGCCAGCAGCTTAGGGACCCCCGGGGAGCTGTTTTTT
TRBJ2-1,TRBV11-3,many,TRBD2,CASSLGGGRGGEQFF,TGTGCCAGCAGCTTAGGAGGCGGGAGGGGAGGGGAGCAGTTCTTC
TRBJ1-5,TRBV6-1,many,-,CASSGNSNQPQHF,TGTGCCAGCAGCGGTAATAGCAATCAGCCCCAGCATTTT